This T cell receptor beta chain derives from a study of cytotoxic CD8 clonotypes in ibrutinib-treated CLL. Profiling relied on immunoSEQ multiplex PCR, and the TCRdb table lists in-frame clones only, not all of them. The profile shows approximately 130,000 clones, around 84% of them singletons. The CDR3 is 13 amino acids. Looked up from germline, CDR1 is MNHEY and CDR2 is SMNVEV (reference sequence). V dropped 2 bases and J dropped 5 bases, with 7 bases sitting between them. Regarding the study as a whole: At progression, clonality fell back toward baseline after rising at ibrutinib response.

As to this clone: Its specificity is unknown.

About 2 micrograms of genomic DNA (from cryopreserved PBMCs) were used for TCR beta libraries. Sequences were derived from PBMCs, sampled after 24 months of ibrutinib treatment. This clonotype was sampled from a human donor with chronic lymphocytic leukemia. The chain has TRBV27 and TRBJ2-1, with D unresolved. The CDR3 loop reads CASSLDRNNEQFF. CDR3 DNA: TGTGCCAGCAGTTTAGACCGGAACAATGAGCAGTTCTTC.